The clone carrying this T cell receptor (beta chain) was counted at least ten times. Its antigen is unknown. Production of TCR cDNA was by 5'RACE template switching, which also added a universal primer site and UMIs. From the 5' RACE reads, TCRdb called clonotypes with MiXCR, one entry per CDR3 protein. The sample carries some 320,000 distinct CDR3 sequences, about 10% recorded once. These data belong to a study of T cells after yellow fever vaccination. General study results and limits: Among primary-vaccination clones, most reappeared after the booster, at roughly 96% for CD4 and approximately 90% for CD8. When the response was secondary, it was weaker but reached its peak faster, day 5 versus 15. Abundant clonotypes from the bulk population could get into FACS-sorted repertoires as contaminants.

V gave up 6 bases and J gave up 8 bases; unmatched junction bases: 13. This CDR3 contains 14 residues. Germline CDR1 SNHLY, CDR2 FYNNEI. The material sequenced was CD4+ T cells sorted from PBMCs, taken 45 days after the yellow fever booster vaccination. The sequence was collected from a man between 18 and 29 years old who received the YFV17D yellow fever vaccine. The chain employs TRBV2 and TRBJ2-7, with TRBD1 identical over 7 bases. The CDR3 is CASSLDRDLKKQYF. The CDR3 coding sequence is TGTGCCAGCAGCCTAGACAGGGATCTTAAAAAGCAGTACTTC.